This is a list of T cell receptor beta chains from one sample in a study of STAT5B mutations in CD4+ large granular lymphocyte leukemia. Generated by immunoSEQ multiplex PCR, the TCRdb table keeps only in-frame clones and is missing some. The profile shows about 32,000 clones, roughly 70% of them singletons. Sequencing was performed on CD4+ T cells from blood buffy coats. The receptor source for this set is a human donor in good health. Each CDR3 is given with its conserved first and last residue. A D gene is named only where the DNA matches it firmly. For some rows the clone size is stated as once, few or many, or as a class when expanded; others skip it.

J gene | V gene | clone size | D gene | CDR3 DNA | CDR3 protein
TRBJ1-1 | TRBV12-5 | once | NA | TGTGCTAGTGGTTTGGTACTCACAGAGGCGTTGAACACTGAAGCTTTCTTT | CASGLVLTEALNTEAFF
TRBJ1-2 | TRBV29-1 | NA | NA | TGCAGCGCTGGGACGGGCGGCTACACCTTC | CSAGTGGYTF
TRBJ2-1 | TRBV30 | few | TRBD2 | TGTGCCTGGAGTCCGGGACTAGCGGGGTTGCGGGAGCAGTTCTTC | CAWSPGLAGLREQFF
TRBJ2-2 | TRBV11-3 | NA | NA | TGTGCCAGCAGCTTAGTCAGGGGTGCCGAGCTGTTTTTT | CASSLVRGAELFF
TRBJ2-3 | TRBV19 | once | TRBD2 | TGTGCCACTACTAGCGGGGGGGCCTCAGATACGCAGTATTTT | CATTSGGASDTQYF
TRBJ1-1 | TRBV10-3 | NA | NA | TGTGCCATCAGTGAAATAATGGGAACTGAAGCTTTCTTT | CAISEIMGTEAFF
TRBJ1-3 | TRBV28 | once | TRBD1 | TGTGCCAGCAGTGGTACTGGACAGGGGGAAGGGTCTGGAAACACCATATATTTT | CASSGTGQGEGSGNTIYF
TRBJ2-2 | TRBV18 | few | NA | TGTGCCAGCTCACCATTGGACACCGGGGAGCTGTTTTTT | CASSPLDTGELFF
TRBJ2-3 | TRBV13 | NA | TRBD2 | TGTGCCAGCAGCTACAAACTAGCGGATACGCAGTATTTT | CASSYKLADTQYF
TRBJ1-5 | TRBV19 | NA | NA | TGTGCCAGTAGTGGGGTTGTCGGGCCCCAGCATTTT | CASSGVVGPQHF
TRBJ2-7 | TRBV6-5 | NA | TRBD1 | TGTGCCAGCAAGGGGGCCGGCCAGGGTGTGTACGAGCAGTACTTC | CASKGAGQGVYEQYF
TRBJ1-1 | TRBV7-9 | few | TRBD1 | TGTGCCAGCAGTTGGCCGGGACAGTTGAACACTGAAGCTTTCTTT | CASSWPGQLNTEAFF
TRBJ1-5 | TRBV7-3 | NA | TRBD1 | TGTGCCAGCAGCTTACCCTACGGGGGACAGCTCAATCAGCCCCAGCATTTT | CASSLPYGGQLNQPQHF
TRBJ1-6 | TRBV30 | few | TRBD1 | TGTGCCTGGAAGTCCGGGACAGGAGGCAATTCACCCCTCCACTTT | CAWKSGTGGNSPLHF
TRBJ1-2 | TRBV11-2 | NA | NA | TGTGCCAGCAGCCCAGGGGAAAGATATGGCTACACCTTC | CASSPGERYGYTF
TRBJ1-1 | TRBV28 | NA | TRBD1 | TGTGCCAGCAGTCCCCCTACAGGGGCGGGAATGAACACTGAAGCTTTCTTT | CASSPPTGAGMNTEAFF
TRBJ2-7 | TRBV6-1 | NA | TRBD1 | TGTGCCAGCAGTGCCATTTTCTTTTCAGGGGGCTACGAGCAGTACTTC | CASSAIFFSGGYEQYF
TRBJ2-3 | TRBV11-3 | NA | TRBD2 | TGTGCCAGCAGCTCAGGACTAGCGGGGGGCATCGATACGCAGTATTTT | CASSSGLAGGIDTQYF
TRBJ1-6 | TRBV2 | NA | NA | TGTGCCAGCAGTGGGACTAATTCACCCCTCCACTTT | CASSGTNSPLHF
TRBJ2-7 | TRBV10-1 | NA | NA | TGCGCCAGCAGAGGGGGTTACGAGCAGTACTTC | CASRGGYEQYF
TRBJ1-4 | TRBV7-2 | NA | NA | TGTGCCAGCAGCTTATCAACCGGGGGACGTGAAAAACTGTTTTTT | CASSLSTGGREKLFF
TRBJ2-2 | TRBV9 | NA | TRBD1 | TGTGCCAGCAGCGTGACAGGGGGTTCCACCGGGGAGCTGTTTTTT | CASSVTGGSTGELFF
TRBJ1-3 | TRBV7-2 | NA | NA | TGTGCCAGCAGCTTTGATGGAAACACCATATATTTT | CASSFDGNTIYF
TRBJ1-2 | TRBV5-4 | NA | NA | TGTGCCAGCAGCCATGGGACAATCGGAAACTATGGCTACACCTTC | CASSHGTIGNYGYTF
TRBJ2-3 | TRBV2 | NA | NA | TGTGCCACGCTAGCGTTGTTTAGCACAGATACGCAGTATTTT | CATLALFSTDTQYF
TRBJ1-5 | TRBV23-1 | few | NA | TGCGCCAGCAGTCCCCTAGAGTCTCATGTTTTGCAGCCCCAGCATTTT | CASSPLESHVLQPQHF
TRBJ1-2 | TRBV9 | NA | NA | TGTGCCAGCAGCTTTTTGACCGGGGACGGCTACACCTTC | CASSFLTGDGYTF
TRBJ2-7 | TRBV5-6 | NA | NA | TGTGCCAGCAGTTATAGGGGTTTGTACGAGCAGTACTTC | CASSYRGLYEQYF
TRBJ1-2 | TRBV14 | NA | NA | TGTGCCAGCAGCCAAGATTTAGGGGACTATGGCTACACCTTC | CASSQDLGDYGYTF
TRBJ2-3 | TRBV6-4 | once | TRBD1 | TGTGCCAGCAGTTTACAGGGGGGCACAGATACGCAGTATTTT | CASSLQGGTDTQYF
TRBJ2-7 | TRBV5-5 | NA | NA | TGTGCCAGCAGCTTGGTCCCCGCGGGACTGACATTCTCCTACGAGCAGTACTTC | CASSLVPAGLTFSYEQYF
TRBJ2-3 | TRBV19 | NA | NA | TGTGCCAGTAGTGAGCTACAGGGATCTAGCACAGATACGCAGTATTTT | CASSELQGSSTDTQYF
TRBJ1-1 | TRBV6-1 | few | NA | TGTGCCAGCAGTGAAGAGTTCGGTGGGGGGGTGTACACTGAAGCTTTCTTT | CASSEEFGGGVYTEAFF
TRBJ1-2 | TRBV20-1 | few | TRBD1 | TGCAGTGCTGACAGGGTGGGCTACACCTTC | CSADRVGYTF
TRBJ2-7 | TRBV4-2 | NA | TRBD1 | TGTGCCAGCAGCCAAGCAAGGACAGGAACCTACGAGCAGTACTTC | CASSQARTGTYEQYF
TRBJ1-1 | TRBV7-7 | once | TRBD1 | TGTGCTAGCAGCCCTGACAGGGTGAACACTGAAGCTTTCTTT | CASSPDRVNTEAFF
TRBJ2-5 | TRBV4-1 | NA | NA | TGCGCCAGCAGCCAGGAAACAGAGACCCAGTACTTC | CASSQETETQYF
TRBJ1-2 | TRBV14 | NA | NA | TGTGCCAGCAGCCAAGATATGCGGGGGTACAGTGGTTACACCTTC | CASSQDMRGYSGYTF
TRBJ2-7 | TRBV9 | NA | TRBD2 | TGTGCCAGCAGCGCAAATAGCGGGGGCGGATACGAGCAGTACTTC | CASSANSGGGYEQYF
TRBJ1-5 | TRBV6-1 | NA | NA | TGTGCCAGCAGTGAATCGGGGTATCAGCCCCAGCATTTT | CASSESGYQPQHF
TRBJ1-4 | TRBV30 | NA | NA | TGTGCCTGGAGCGGGACGGGGGCAACTAATGAAAAACTGTTTTTT | CAWSGTGATNEKLFF
TRBJ1-4 | TRBV7-2 | NA | TRBD1 | TGTGCCAGCAGCCCGACAGGGGGTTCCGAAAAACTGTTTTTT | CASSPTGGSEKLFF
TRBJ2-3 | TRBV19 | NA | NA | TGTGCCAGTAGTAAGCCCTTCGGACTTACAGATACGCAGTATTTT | CASSKPFGLTDTQYF
TRBJ2-5 | TRBV28 | NA | TRBD1 | TGTGCCAGCAGTCCCCACGGGGGACAGGGACAAGAGACCCAGTACTTC | CASSPHGGQGQETQYF
TRBJ2-1 | TRBV9 | NA | TRBD2 | TGTGCCAGCAGCCCACTTGCGGGGGACTACAATGAGCAGTTCTTC | CASSPLAGDYNEQFF